The source of this T cell receptor (beta chain) is a study of lymphopenia after photon versus proton radiotherapy. Study-wide results and caveats: Authors raise, but do not show, better survival with proton therapy. Relative stability marked proton patients; photon patients lost diversity and naive cells. After the lymphocyte nadir, photon-treated repertoires showed oligoclonal expansion, especially of CD8+ Temra cells.

With respect to this clone: Its specificity is unknown.

Germline V gene data show CDR1 as SEHNR and CDR2 as FQNEAQ (reference sequence). This CDR3 is built from 16 residues. Deletions cut 1 base from V and 3 bases from J, with 16 bases between. Using immunoSEQ multiplex PCR, the repertoire was profiled, and TCRdb retains in-frame clones only, with some absent. The sample carries about 160,000 clones, about 88% recorded once. This TCR derives from a man between 50 and 59 years old with gastric cancer. Here the sequenced sample was peripheral blood, taken from a patient treated with photon-based radiotherapy. This sequence joins TRBV7-9 and TRBJ2-7; D ambiguous. This CDR3 is CASSLVAPLQDYEQYF. CDR3 sequence (DNA): TGTGCCAGCAGCTTAGTGGCCCCTCTCCAAGACTACGAGCAGTACTTC.